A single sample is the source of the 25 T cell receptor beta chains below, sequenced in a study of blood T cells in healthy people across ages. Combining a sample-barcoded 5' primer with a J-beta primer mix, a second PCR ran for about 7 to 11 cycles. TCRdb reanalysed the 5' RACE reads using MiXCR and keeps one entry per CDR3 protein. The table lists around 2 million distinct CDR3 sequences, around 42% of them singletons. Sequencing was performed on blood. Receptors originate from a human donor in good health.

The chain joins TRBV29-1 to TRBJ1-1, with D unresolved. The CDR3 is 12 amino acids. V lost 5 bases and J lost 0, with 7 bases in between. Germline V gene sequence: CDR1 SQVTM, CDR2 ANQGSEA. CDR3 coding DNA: TGCAGCGTTTCTCTTGTGAACACTGAAGCTTTCTTT. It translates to CSVSLVNTEAFF.

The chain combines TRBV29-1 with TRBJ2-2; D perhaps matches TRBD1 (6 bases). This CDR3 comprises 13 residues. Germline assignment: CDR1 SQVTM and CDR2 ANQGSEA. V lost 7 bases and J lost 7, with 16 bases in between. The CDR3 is CSARIQGIGELFF. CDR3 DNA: TGCAGCGCTCGGATTCAGGGGATCGGGGAGCTGTTTTTT.

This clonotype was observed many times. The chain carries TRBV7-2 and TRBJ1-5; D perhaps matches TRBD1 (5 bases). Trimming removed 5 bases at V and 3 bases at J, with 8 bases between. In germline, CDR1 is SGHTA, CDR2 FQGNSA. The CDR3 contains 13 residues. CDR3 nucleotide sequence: TGTGCCAGCAGCGCAGGGTTCAATCAGCCCCAGCATTTT. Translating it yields CASSAGFNQPQHF.

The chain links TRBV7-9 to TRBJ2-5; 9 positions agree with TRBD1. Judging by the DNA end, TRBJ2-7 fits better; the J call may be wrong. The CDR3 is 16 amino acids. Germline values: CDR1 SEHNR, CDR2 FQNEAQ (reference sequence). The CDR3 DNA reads TGTGCCAGCAGCTTTGCGGGACAGGGCGAAAGCTACGAGCAGTACTTC. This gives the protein CASSFAGQGESYEQYF.

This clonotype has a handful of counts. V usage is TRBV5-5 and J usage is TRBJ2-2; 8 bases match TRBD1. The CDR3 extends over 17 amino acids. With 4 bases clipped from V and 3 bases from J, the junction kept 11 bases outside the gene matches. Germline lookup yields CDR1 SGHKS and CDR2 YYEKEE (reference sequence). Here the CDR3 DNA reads TGTGCCAGCAGCGTATATCCAGGGGGCACAGACACCGGGGAGCTGTTTTTT. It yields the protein CASSVYPGGTDTGELFF.

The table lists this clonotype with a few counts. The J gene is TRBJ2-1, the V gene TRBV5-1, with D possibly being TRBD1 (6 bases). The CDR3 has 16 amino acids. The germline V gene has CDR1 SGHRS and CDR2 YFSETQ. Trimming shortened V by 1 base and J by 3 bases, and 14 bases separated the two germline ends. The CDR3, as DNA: TGCGCCAGCAGCTTGCCTCGGTCAGGGGTCTACAATGAGCAGTTCTTC. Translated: CASSLPRSGVYNEQFF.

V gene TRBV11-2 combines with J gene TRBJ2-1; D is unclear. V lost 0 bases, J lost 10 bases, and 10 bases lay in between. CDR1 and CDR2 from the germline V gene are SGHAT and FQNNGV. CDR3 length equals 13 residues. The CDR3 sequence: CASSLDRGAEQFF. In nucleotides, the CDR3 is TGTGCCAGCAGCTTAGATCGTGGAGCCGAGCAGTTCTTC.

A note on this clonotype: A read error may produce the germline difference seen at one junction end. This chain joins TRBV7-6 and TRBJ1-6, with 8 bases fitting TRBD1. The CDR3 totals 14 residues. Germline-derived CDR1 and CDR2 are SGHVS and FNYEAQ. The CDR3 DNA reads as TGTGCCTGCAGCGGACGGACAGGGCCTTCACCCCTCCACTTT. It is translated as CACSGRTGPSPLHF.

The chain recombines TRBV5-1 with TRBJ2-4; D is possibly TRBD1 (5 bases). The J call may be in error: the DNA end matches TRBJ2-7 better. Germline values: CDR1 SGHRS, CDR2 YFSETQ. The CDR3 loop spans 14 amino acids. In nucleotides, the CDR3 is TGCGCCAGCAGCGGGGCCACCGGACGGAACGAGCAGTACTTC. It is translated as CASSGATGRNEQYF.

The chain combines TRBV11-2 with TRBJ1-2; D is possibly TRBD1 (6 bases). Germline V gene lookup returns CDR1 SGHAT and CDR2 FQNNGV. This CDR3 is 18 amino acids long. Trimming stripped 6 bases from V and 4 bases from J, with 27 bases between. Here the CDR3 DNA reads TGTGCCAGCAGTTGGCCCCAGGGGCCGCTAGGGTTAGGCTATGGCTACACCTTC. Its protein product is CASSWPQGPLGLGYGYTF.

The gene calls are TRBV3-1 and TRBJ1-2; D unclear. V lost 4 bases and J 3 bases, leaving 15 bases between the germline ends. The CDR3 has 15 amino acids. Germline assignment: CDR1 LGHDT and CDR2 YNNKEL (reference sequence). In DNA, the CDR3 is TGTGCCAGCAGCCCCCAAGCTGCTATTTACTATGGCTACACCTTC. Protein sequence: CASSPQAAIYYGYTF.

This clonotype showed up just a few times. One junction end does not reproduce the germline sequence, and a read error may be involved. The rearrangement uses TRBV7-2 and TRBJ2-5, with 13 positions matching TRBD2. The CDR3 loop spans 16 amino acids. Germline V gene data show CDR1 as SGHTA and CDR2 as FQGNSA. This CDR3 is CANSKGTSGVGETQYF. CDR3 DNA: TGTGCCAACAGCAAGGGGACTAGCGGGGTTGGAGAGACCCAGTACTTC.

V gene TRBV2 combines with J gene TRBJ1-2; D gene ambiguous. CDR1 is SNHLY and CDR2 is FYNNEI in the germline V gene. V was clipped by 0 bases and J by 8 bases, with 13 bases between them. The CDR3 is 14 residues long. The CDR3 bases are TGTGCCAGCAGTGAAGCGCAAAGACGTCCCGGCTACACCTTC. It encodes CASSEAQRRPGYTF.

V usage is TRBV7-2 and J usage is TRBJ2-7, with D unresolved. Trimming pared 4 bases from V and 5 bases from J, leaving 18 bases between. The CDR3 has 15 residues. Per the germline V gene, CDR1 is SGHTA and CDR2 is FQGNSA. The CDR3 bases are TGTGCCAGCAGCTGGATGATTGGGCGCGACCACGAGCAGTACTTC. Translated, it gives CASSWMIGRDHEQYF.

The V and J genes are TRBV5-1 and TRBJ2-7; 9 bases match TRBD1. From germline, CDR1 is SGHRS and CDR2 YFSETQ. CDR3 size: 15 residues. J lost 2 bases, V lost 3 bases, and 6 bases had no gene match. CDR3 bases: TGCGCCAGCAGCTGGGGGACAGGGAGGACCTACGAGCAGTACTTC. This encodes CASSWGTGRTYEQYF.

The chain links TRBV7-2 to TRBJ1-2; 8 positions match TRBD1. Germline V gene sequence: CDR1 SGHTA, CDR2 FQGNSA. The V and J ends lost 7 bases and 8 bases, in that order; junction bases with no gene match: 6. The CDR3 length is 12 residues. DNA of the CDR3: TGTGCCAGCACCACAGGGGGTTTGGGCTACACCTTC. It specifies CASTTGGLGYTF.

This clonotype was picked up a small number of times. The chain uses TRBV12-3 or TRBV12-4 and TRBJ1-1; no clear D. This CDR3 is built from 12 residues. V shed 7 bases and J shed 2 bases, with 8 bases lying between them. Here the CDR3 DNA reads TGTGCCAGCACCGAAAGTAACACTGAAGCTTTCTTT. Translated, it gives CASTESNTEAFF.

The DNA for the CDR3 is TGTGCCAGCAGAACTCAGGGTGGGAGCAATCAGCCCCAGCATTTT. Its translation: CASRTQGGSNQPQHF. V gene TRBV27 combines with J gene TRBJ1-5; possibly TRBD1 for D (5 bases). From germline, CDR1 is MNHEY and CDR2 SMNVEV (reference sequence). The germline V and J ends were trimmed by 6 bases and 1 base, with 13 bases remaining between them. The CDR3 loop spans 15 amino acids.

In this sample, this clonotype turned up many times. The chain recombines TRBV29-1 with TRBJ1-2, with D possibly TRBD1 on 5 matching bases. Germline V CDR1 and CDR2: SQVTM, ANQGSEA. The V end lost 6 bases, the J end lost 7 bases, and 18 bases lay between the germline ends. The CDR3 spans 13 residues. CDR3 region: CSVPPGGAGGYTF. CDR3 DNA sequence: TGCAGCGTCCCTCCAGGAGGGGCTGGTGGCTACACCTTC.

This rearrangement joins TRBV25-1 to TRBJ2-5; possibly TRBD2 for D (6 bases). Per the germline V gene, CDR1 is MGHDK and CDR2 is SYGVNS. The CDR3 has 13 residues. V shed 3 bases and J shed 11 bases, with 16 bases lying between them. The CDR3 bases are TGTGCCAGCAGTGATTTCGGGACTGAGGAGCAGTACTTC. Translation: CASSDFGTEEQYF.

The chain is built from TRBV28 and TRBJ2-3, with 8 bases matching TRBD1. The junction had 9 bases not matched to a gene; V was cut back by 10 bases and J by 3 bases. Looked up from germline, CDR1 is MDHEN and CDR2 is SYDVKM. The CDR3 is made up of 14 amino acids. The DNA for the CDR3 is TGTGCCACCCTGGACAGGGCGTTAACAGATACGCAGTATTTT. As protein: CATLDRALTDTQYF.

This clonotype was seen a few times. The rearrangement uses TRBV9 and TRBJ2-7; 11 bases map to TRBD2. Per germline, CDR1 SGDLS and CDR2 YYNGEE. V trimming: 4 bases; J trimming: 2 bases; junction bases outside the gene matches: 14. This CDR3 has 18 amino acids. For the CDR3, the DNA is TGTGCCAGCAGCCCCAGCCCGAGCCTAGCGGGGGGTCCCTACGAGCAGTACTTC. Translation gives CASSPSPSLAGGPYEQYF.

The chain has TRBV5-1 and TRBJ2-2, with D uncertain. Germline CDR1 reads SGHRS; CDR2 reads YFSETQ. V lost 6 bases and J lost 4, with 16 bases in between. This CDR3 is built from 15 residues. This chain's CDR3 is CASMKSGLATGELFF. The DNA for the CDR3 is TGCGCCAGCATGAAGTCAGGTTTAGCCACCGGGGAGCTGTTTTTT.

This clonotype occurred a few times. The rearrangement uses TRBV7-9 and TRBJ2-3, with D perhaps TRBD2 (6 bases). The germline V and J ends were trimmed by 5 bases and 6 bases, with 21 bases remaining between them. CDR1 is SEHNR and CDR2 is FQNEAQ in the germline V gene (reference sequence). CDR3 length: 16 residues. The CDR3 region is CASSHYSPTSGDTQYF. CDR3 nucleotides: TGTGCCAGCAGCCACTACAGCCCAACCAGCGGGGATACGCAGTATTTT.

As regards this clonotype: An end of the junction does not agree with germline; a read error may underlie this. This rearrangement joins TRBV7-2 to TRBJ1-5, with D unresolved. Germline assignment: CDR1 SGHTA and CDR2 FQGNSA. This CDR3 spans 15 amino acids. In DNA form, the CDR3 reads TGTGTCAGCACCACAACCGGTCTCAGCAATCAGCCCCAGCATTTT. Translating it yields CVSTTTGLSNQPQHF.